These 14 T cell receptor beta chains came from one sample sequenced in a study of cytomegalovirus exposure and HLA in healthy donors. Only in-frame clones appear in the TCRdb table, and some are missing; sequencing was by immunoSEQ multiplex PCR. There are more than 200,000 clones in the sample; more than 75% occur only once, and around 12% lies in the top ten. Specimen: PBMCs. The receptors here all came from a young man in good health and CMV-seropositive.

The table lists this clone with a count of one. The chain links TRBV2 to TRBJ1-5, with D possibly matching TRBD1 (5 bases). Trimming removed 6 bases at V and 5 bases at J, with 17 bases between. The CDR3 spans 15 residues. Germline CDR1 is SNHLY and CDR2 is FYNNEI. CDR3: CASSPGIGVYQPQHF. Here the CDR3 DNA reads TGTGCCAGCAGCCCAGGGATTGGGGTTTATCAGCCCCAGCATTTT.

The chain is built from TRBV13 and TRBJ2-1, with D possibly being TRBD1 or TRBD2 (6 bases each). Between the trimmed V and J ends, which lost 4 bases and 3 bases, there was a span of 13 bases. The CDR3 is 15 residues long. Per the germline V gene, CDR1 is PRHDT and CDR2 is FYEKMQ (reference sequence). The CDR3 DNA sequence: TGTGCCAGCAGCTCCGGGGGCAGTTACTACAATGAGCAGTTCTTC. Residues: CASSSGGSYYNEQFF.

The count of this clone is one. The V and J genes are TRBV4-1 and TRBJ2-1; 15 nucleotides match TRBD2. The V gene's germline CDR1 is MGHRA and CDR2 YSYEKL. V lost 3 bases to trimming and J lost 5 bases; unmatched junction nucleotides: 11. The CDR3 has 19 amino acids. CDR3 region: CASSHPGLAGGAGHNEQFF. The CDR3 DNA follows: TGCGCCAGCAGCCATCCCGGACTAGCGGGGGGGGCTGGTCACAATGAGCAGTTCTTC.

This clone occurred a few times. The genes are TRBV5-1 and TRBJ2-7, with D possibly being TRBD1 (6 bases). This CDR3 is 13 amino acids long. The V end lost 2 bases, the J end lost 5 bases, and 11 bases lay between the germline ends. Germline CDR1 is SGHRS and CDR2 is YFSETQ. The CDR3 DNA reads as TGCGCCAGCAGCTTTCAGGGGAACAACGAGCAGTACTTC. This encodes CASSFQGNNEQYF.

V gene TRBV11-2 combines with J gene TRBJ1-3, with D possibly matching TRBD1 (5 bases). Germline CDR1 is SGHAT and CDR2 is FQNNGV. The CDR3 loop spans 16 amino acids. V was cut by 4 bases and J by 0 bases, with 13 bases left in between. The CDR3 DNA sequence: TGTGCCAGCAGCTACCTCCTCAGGGTCTCTGGAAACACCATATATTTT. Translation gives CASSYLLRVSGNTIYF.

This chain uses TRBV7-3 with TRBJ2-1; D is unresolved. Per the germline V gene, CDR1 is SGHTA and CDR2 is FQGTGA. With 5 bases removed from V and 0 bases from J, the gap between germline ends came to 11 bases. There are 15 residues in the CDR3. The CDR3 region is CASSPDMSSYNEQFF. In DNA, the CDR3 is TGTGCCAGCAGCCCCGACATGAGCTCCTACAATGAGCAGTTCTTC.

The rearrangement links TRBV9 to TRBJ2-7, with a tentative D call TRBD2 (7 bases). The length of the CDR3 is 15 residues. V was pared by 2 bases and J by 0 bases, with 12 bases between. Germline assignment: CDR1 SGDLS and CDR2 YYNGEE. Written as DNA, the CDR3 is TGTGCCAGCAGCGTCGGGGGGCTCAGCTCCTACGAGCAGTACTTC. Its translation: CASSVGGLSSYEQYF.

The CDR3 bases are TGCAGCGGGGAGGGCAACACCGGGGAGCTGTTTTTT. This gives the protein CSGEGNTGELFF. The genes are TRBV29-1 and TRBJ2-2, with TRBD2 identical over 7 bases. The CDR3 spans 12 residues. Germline V gene lookup returns CDR1 SQVTM and CDR2 ANQGSEA. V dropped 7 bases and J dropped 2; count of bases not matched to a gene: 1.

The chain links TRBV14 to TRBJ2-1, with a weak D call TRBD2 (6 bases). Between the trimmed V and J ends, which lost 6 bases and 10 bases, there was a span of 10 bases. The CDR3 is 11 amino acids. Per the germline V gene, CDR1 is SGHDN and CDR2 is FVKESK. The CDR3 nucleotides read TGTGCCAGCAGTCGGGAGCGGGAGCAGTTCTTC. Translated, it gives CASSREREQFF.

The V gene is TRBV9, the J gene TRBJ1-1; D is uncertain. Germline-derived CDR1 and CDR2 are SGDLS and YYNGEE. There are 14 residues in the CDR3. Deletions cut 2 bases from V and 1 base from J, with 9 bases between. The CDR3 reads CASSVGWGNTEAFF. The CDR3 bases are TGTGCCAGCAGCGTTGGGTGGGGGAACACTGAAGCTTTCTTT.

The chain has TRBV15 and TRBJ2-7; 13 bases fit TRBD2. Unmatched junction bases numbered 2, after V lost 4 bases and J lost 2 bases. Germline V lookup: CDR1 LNHNV, CDR2 YYDKDF (reference sequence). There are 15 residues in the CDR3. The chain's CDR3 is CATSTGLAGAYEQYF. The DNA of the CDR3 is TGTGCCACCAGCACCGGACTAGCGGGAGCCTACGAGCAGTACTTC.

Written as DNA, the CDR3 is TGTGCCAGCAGCCCCTGGACTCTCGTCAATGAGCAGTTCTTC. It yields the protein CASSPWTLVNEQFF. The rearrangement joins TRBV28 to TRBJ2-1; D might be TRBD2 (5 bases). V was trimmed by 6 bases and J by 6 bases, leaving 15 bases between them. Germline loops: CDR1 MDHEN, CDR2 SYDVKM. The CDR3 sequence is 14 residues long.

V is TRBV27 and J is TRBJ2-1, with 7 nucleotides matching TRBD2. From germline, CDR1 is MNHEY and CDR2 SMNVEV (reference sequence). The CDR3 contains 15 residues. Losses at the gene ends were 8 bases for V and 1 base for J; bases not matched to a gene: 8. The CDR3 region is CASLGWGGSYNEQFF. As DNA, the CDR3 is TGTGCCAGCCTCGGATGGGGGGGATCCTACAATGAGCAGTTCTTC.

The chain uses TRBV19 and TRBJ2-3; 9 nucleotides line up with TRBD2. The CDR3 totals 15 residues. The V segment lost 2 bases and the J segment 3 bases; nucleotides outside the gene matches: 3. Germline-derived CDR1 and CDR2 are LNHDA and SQIVND (reference sequence). CDR3 DNA: TGTGCCAGTAGTATAAGGCGGGGGGGGACAGATACGCAGTATTTT. Residues: CASSIRRGGTDTQYF.